The sequence of this T cell receptor (beta chain) was determined in a study of blood T cell repertoires in COVID-19. This clone was counted between two and nine times. The CDR3 has 14 residues. CDR1 and CDR2 from the germline V gene are SGDLS and YYNGEE. V was pared by 3 bases and J by 5 bases, with 13 bases between. Here immunoSEQ multiplex PCR was the method, and the copy in TCRdb shows in-frame clones only, minus some. The table includes about 60,000 clones, roughly 80% detected once. This chain connects TRBV9 to TRBJ2-3; D remains ambiguous. The sample consisted of peripheral blood. The source of this sequence is a human donor in a cohort sampled during active COVID-19. The CDR3, as DNA: TGTGCCAGCAGCGAGACTTCCTCTGGAGATACGCAGTATTTT. It specifies CASSETSSGDTQYF.